Listed here are 10 T cell receptor beta chains from one sample, sequenced in a study of blood T cell repertoires in COVID-19. Data came from immunoSEQ multiplex PCR; TCRdb stores just in-frame clones and leaves some out. The sample carries 380,000 or so clones, 87% recorded once. Sequencing was performed on PBMCs or T cells enriched from blood (not recorded which). Every receptor here comes from a man younger than 45 who had recovered from COVID-19.

The genes are TRBV6-2 or TRBV6-3 and TRBJ1-2, with D perhaps matching TRBD1 (6 bases). Germline V CDR1 and CDR2: MNHEY, SVGEGT. V was cut by 4 bases and J by 7 bases, with 13 bases left in between. The CDR3 contains 13 residues. DNA for the CDR3: TGTGCCAGCAGTTTGCGGGGGCGCCCTGGCTACACCTTC. It translates to CASSLRGRPGYTF.

V gene TRBV19 combines with J gene TRBJ1-2, with D unclear. The CDR3 spans 14 residues. V shed 4 bases and J shed 4 bases, with 13 bases lying between them. Germline loops: CDR1 LNHDA, CDR2 SQIVND (reference sequence). The CDR3 DNA sequence: TGTGCCAGTAGTAAAGCGGGGTCCGGCTATGGCTACACCTTC. It is translated as CASSKAGSGYGYTF.

J is TRBJ2-2 and V is TRBV5-1; 7 nucleotides line up with TRBD1. CDR1 is SGHRS and CDR2 is YFSETQ in the germline V gene. Trimming cost V 9 bases and J 3 bases; bases outside gene matches: 8. The CDR3 is made up of 14 amino acids. CDR3 loop: CATKHDRDTGELFF. CDR3 nucleotide sequence: TGCGCCACCAAACACGACAGGGACACCGGGGAGCTGTTTTTT.

This clone is a singleton in its sample. The CDR3 nucleotides read TGCGCCAGCAGCTTGGCCACGGACCCTACGCGGGGGACTGAAGCTTTCTTT. Its translation is CASSLATDPTRGTEAFF. The rearrangement links TRBV5-1 to TRBJ1-1; possibly TRBD1 for D (5 bases). CDR3 length equals 17 residues. Germline values: CDR1 SGHRS, CDR2 YFSETQ. V lost 0 bases to trimming and J lost 5 bases, with 20 bases between them.

This clone showed up just once. V gene TRBV9 combines with J gene TRBJ1-1, with D possibly TRBD1 on 6 matching bases. Trimming took off 4 bases at V and 0 bases at J, with 10 bases between the two ends. The germline V gene encodes CDR1 SGDLS and CDR2 YYNGEE. This CDR3 spans 14 amino acids. The CDR3 loop reads CASSPRQVNTEAFF. The CDR3 nucleotides read TGTGCCAGCAGCCCCCGACAGGTGAACACTGAAGCTTTCTTT.

The chain joins TRBV5-1 to TRBJ1-2, with TRBD1 matching 7 bases. With 4 bases clipped from V and 4 bases from J, the junction kept 4 bases outside the gene matches. This CDR3 is built from 13 residues. The V gene's germline CDR1 is SGHRS and CDR2 YFSETQ. Here the CDR3 reads CASSRQGTYGYTF. Written as DNA, the CDR3 is TGCGCCAGCAGCCGACAGGGTACCTATGGCTACACCTTC. Full variable domain (rest looked up from reference TRBV5-1 and TRBJ1-2): KAGVTQTPRYLIKTRGQQVTLSCSPISGHRSVSWYQQTPGQGLQFLFEYFSETQRNKGNFPGRFSGRQFSNSRSEMNVSTLELGDSALYLCASSRQGTYGYTFGSGTRLTVV.

V is TRBV7-8 and J is TRBJ1-4; 8 nucleotides agree with TRBD1. The CDR3 has 17 residues. The trim removed 2 bases at V and 0 bases at J, leaving 5 bases unmatched. Germline assignment: CDR1 SGHVS and CDR2 FQNEAQ. CDR3 bases: TGTGCCAGCAGCTTACGGACAGGGTCCCCAACTAATGAAAAACTGTTTTTT. The encoded protein is CASSLRTGSPTNEKLFF.

The chain combines TRBV6-2 or TRBV6-3 with TRBJ1-5, with D possibly matching TRBD1 (6 bases). The CDR3 has 17 amino acids. Per germline, CDR1 MNHEY and CDR2 SVGEGT. Trimming stripped 3 bases from V and 5 bases from J, with 20 bases between. The CDR3 sequence: CASSYMPPGTSDQPQHF. The CDR3, as DNA: TGTGCCAGCAGTTATATGCCCCCCGGGACATCGGATCAGCCCCAGCATTTT.

V gene TRBV27 combines with J gene TRBJ1-2; the match to TRBD1 covers 8 bases. The J segment lost 4 bases and the V segment lost 6 bases, leaving 7 bases of the junction unmatched. Germline lookup yields CDR1 MNHEY and CDR2 SMNVEV (reference sequence). CDR3 length: 14 residues. The DNA for the CDR3 is TGTGCCAGCAGCGCAGGGGGCTATGCCTATGGCTACACCTTC. Translation gives CASSAGGYAYGYTF.

V usage is TRBV30 and J usage is TRBJ1-6, with D perhaps TRBD1 (5 bases). Germline assignment: CDR1 GTSNPN and CDR2 SVGIG (reference sequence). V lost 0 bases to trimming and J lost 7 bases, with 10 bases between them. The CDR3 has 14 amino acids. CDR3 loop: CAWSVLRGNSPLHF. The CDR3 DNA sequence: TGTGCCTGGAGTGTACTCCGGGGGAATTCACCCCTCCACTTT.